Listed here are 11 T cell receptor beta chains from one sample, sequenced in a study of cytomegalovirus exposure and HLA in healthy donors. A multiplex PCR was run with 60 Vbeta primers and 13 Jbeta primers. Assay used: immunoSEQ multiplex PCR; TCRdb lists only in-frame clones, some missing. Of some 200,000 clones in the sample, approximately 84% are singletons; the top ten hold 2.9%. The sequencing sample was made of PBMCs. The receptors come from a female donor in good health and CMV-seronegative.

The CDR3 sequence: CASTFRSGGEGTGELFF. CDR3 in DNA: TGTGCCAGCACCTTTAGGTCTGGGGGGGAGGGGACCGGGGAGCTGTTTTTT. The chain links TRBV7-2 to TRBJ2-2, with 7 bases aligning to TRBD2. With V trimmed by 7 bases and J by 5 bases, 16 bases remained unmatched. This CDR3 comprises 17 residues. Germline V gene sequence: CDR1 SGHTA, CDR2 FQGNSA.

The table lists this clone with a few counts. The CDR3: CASSEGQGAYEQYF. The CDR3 coding sequence is TGTGCCAGCAGTGAAGGACAGGGGGCTTACGAGCAGTACTTC. The rearrangement joins TRBV2 to TRBJ2-7; 10 nucleotides match TRBD1. V lost 1 base, J lost 4 bases, and 1 base stayed unmatched. Germline V gives CDR1 SNHLY, CDR2 FYNNEI. This CDR3 contains 14 residues. The whole variable domain, filled in from reference TRBV2 and TRBJ2-7, reads EPEVTQTPSHQVTQMGQEVILRCVPISNHLYFYWYRQILGQKVEFLVSFYNNEISEKSEIFDDQFSVERPDGSNFTLKIRSTKLEDSAMYFCASSEGQGAYEQYFGPGTRLTVT.

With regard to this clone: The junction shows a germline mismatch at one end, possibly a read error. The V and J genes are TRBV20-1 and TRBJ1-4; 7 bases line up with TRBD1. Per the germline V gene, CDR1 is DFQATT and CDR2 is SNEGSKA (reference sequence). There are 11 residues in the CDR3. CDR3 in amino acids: CSARMGDRVTF. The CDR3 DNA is TGCAGTGCTAGGATGGGGGACAGAGTCACATTT.

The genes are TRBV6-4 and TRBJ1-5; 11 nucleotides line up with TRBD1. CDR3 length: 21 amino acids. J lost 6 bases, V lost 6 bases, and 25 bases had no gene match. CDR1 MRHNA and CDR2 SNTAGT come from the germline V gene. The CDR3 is CASSDAYQGQGAPRGRQPQHF. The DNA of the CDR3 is TGTGCCAGCAGCGACGCATACCAAGGACAGGGGGCGCCGCGTGGACGTCAGCCCCAGCATTTT.

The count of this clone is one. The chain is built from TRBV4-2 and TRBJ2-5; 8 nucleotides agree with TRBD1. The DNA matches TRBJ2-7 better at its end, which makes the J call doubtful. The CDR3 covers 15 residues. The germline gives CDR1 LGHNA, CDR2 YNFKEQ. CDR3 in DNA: TGTGCCAGCAGCCAGTTCACAGGGGGATATACCGAGCAGTACTTC. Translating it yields CASSQFTGGYTEQYF.

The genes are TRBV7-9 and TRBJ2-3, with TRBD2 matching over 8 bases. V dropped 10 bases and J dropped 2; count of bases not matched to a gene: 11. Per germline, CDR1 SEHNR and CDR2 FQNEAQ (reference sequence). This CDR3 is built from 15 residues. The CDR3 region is CATLGETSDTDTQYF. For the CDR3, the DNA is TGTGCCACCCTAGGGGAGACTAGCGACACAGATACGCAGTATTTT.

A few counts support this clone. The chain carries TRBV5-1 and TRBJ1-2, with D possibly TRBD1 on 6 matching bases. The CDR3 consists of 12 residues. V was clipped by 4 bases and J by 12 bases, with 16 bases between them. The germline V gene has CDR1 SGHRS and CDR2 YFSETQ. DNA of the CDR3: TGCGCCAGCAGCCCTGGAGGGGGGGACCACACCTTC. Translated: CASSPGGGDHTF.

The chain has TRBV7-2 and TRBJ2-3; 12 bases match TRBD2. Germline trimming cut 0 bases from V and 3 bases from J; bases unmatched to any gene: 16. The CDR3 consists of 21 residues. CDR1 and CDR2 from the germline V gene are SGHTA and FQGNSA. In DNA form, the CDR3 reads TGTGCCAGCAGCTTAGCCCCCTCAACTAGCGGGGGGCGTGTGAGGACAGATACGCAGTATTTT. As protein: CASSLAPSTSGGRVRTDTQYF.

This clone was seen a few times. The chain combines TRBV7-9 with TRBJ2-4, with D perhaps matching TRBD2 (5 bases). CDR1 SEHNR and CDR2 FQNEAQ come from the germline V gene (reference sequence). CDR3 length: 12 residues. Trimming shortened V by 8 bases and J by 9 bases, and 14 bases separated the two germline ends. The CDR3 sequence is CASAWGEVIQYF. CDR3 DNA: TGTGCCAGCGCCTGGGGAGAGGTCATTCAGTACTTC. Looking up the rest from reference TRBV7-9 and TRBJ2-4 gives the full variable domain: DTGVSQNPRHKITKRGQNVTFRCDPISEHNRLYWYRQTLGQGPEFLTYFQNEAQLEKSRLLSDRFSAERPKGSFSTLEIQRTEQGDSAMYLCASAWGEVIQYFGAGTRLSVL.

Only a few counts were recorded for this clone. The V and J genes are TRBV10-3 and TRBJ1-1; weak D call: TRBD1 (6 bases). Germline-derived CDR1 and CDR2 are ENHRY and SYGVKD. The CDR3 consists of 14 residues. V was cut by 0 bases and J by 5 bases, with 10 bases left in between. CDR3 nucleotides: TGTGCCATCAGTGAGTCAGCAGGGGAGACTGAAGCTTTCTTT. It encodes CAISESAGETEAFF.

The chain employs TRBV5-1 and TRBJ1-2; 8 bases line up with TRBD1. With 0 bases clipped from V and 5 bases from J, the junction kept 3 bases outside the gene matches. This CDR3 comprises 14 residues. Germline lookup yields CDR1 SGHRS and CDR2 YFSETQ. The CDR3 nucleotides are TGCGCCAGCAGCTTGGACAGGGGGATATATGGCTACACCTTC. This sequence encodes CASSLDRGIYGYTF.